This T cell receptor beta chain was sequenced for a study of cytomegalovirus exposure and HLA in healthy donors. The study's findings and limits: In vitro testing confirmed three CMV-associated chains as specific for CMV antigens. In a later analysis, fewer than 20,000 TCR beta sequences were associated with HLA alleles at 0.05 false discovery rate. Both high specificity and high sensitivity reportedly marked the classifier's diagnosis of cytomegalovirus status.

This clone has just a few counts. Its antigen is as yet unknown. V was shortened by 5 bases and J by 4 bases, with 9 bases between the two germline ends. The CDR3 contains 12 residues. From germline, CDR1 is GTSNPN and CDR2 SVGIG (reference sequence). It was with 60 Vbeta and 13 Jbeta primers that the PCR ran. Assay: immunoSEQ multiplex PCR; the TCRdb copy retains only in-frame clones and omits some. The sample yields fewer than 110,000 clones, over 65% seen once. The genes are TRBV30 and TRBJ1-3, with a possible D match to TRBD1 (6 bases). The sample was PBMCs. The sequence was obtained from a woman between 40 and 50 years old in good health and CMV-seropositive. DNA of the CDR3: TGTGCCTGGGAAACAGGGGGAAACACCATATATTTT. It specifies CAWETGGNTIYF.